The 8 T cell receptor beta chains presented below share a single source sample, sequenced in a study of blood T cells in healthy people across ages. The use of a sample-barcoded 5' primer and a J-beta primer mix characterized a second PCR of about 7 to 12 cycles. In TCRdb, the 5' RACE reads were re-called with MiXCR into one record per CDR3 protein. Among some 1.5 million distinct CDR3 sequences listed, 28% were seen once. Source material: blood. These receptors were taken from a woman aged 25-40 years in good health.

This clonotype was detected only a few times. The chain joins TRBV20-1 to TRBJ1-5; no firm D call. Trimming shortened V by 5 bases and J by 1 base, and 12 bases separated the two germline ends. Germline CDR1 is DFQATT and CDR2 is SNEGSKA (reference sequence). CDR3 size: 14 residues. DNA for the CDR3: TGCAGTGCTTCTATAGGTGGAAGCAATCAGCCCCAGCATTTT. This translates into CSASIGGSNQPQHF.

This clonotype occurred a few times. The chain joins TRBV6-5 to TRBJ1-4, with D tentatively TRBD1 (6 bases). This CDR3 region has 15 residues. The germline gives CDR1 MNHEY, CDR2 SVGAGI. V lost 4 bases and J lost 5, with 14 bases in between. Here the CDR3 DNA reads TGTGCCAGCAGTTTCTCCGACAGGATAAATGAAAAACTGTTTTTT. Its protein is CASSFSDRINEKLFF.

The CDR3 sequence: CASSYRSLNTEAFF. For the CDR3, the DNA is TGTGCCAGCAGTTACAGGAGCCTGAACACTGAAGCTTTCTTT. V gene TRBV3-1 combines with J gene TRBJ1-1, with D tentatively TRBD1 (5 bases). Germline values: CDR1 LGHDT, CDR2 YNNKEL (reference sequence). Trimming left V 6 bases short and J 0 bases short, with 11 bases between. This CDR3 is built from 14 residues.

This clonotype was counted only a few times. The chain joins TRBV7-9 to TRBJ2-1; D is unclear. CDR1 is SEHNR and CDR2 is FQNEAQ in the germline V gene (reference sequence). CDR3 length equals 14 residues. V dropped 4 bases and J dropped 7 bases, with 14 bases sitting between them. The CDR3 sequence is CASSSGALPNEQFF. The CDR3 nucleotides are TGTGCCAGCAGCTCGGGCGCCCTACCTAATGAGCAGTTCTTC.

To note about this clonotype: The junction departs from the called germline gene at one end, perhaps through a read error. CDR3 sequence reads: CASTTRSSYERYF. CDR3 in DNA: TGTGCCAGCACGACACGTTCCTCCTACGAGCGGTACTTC. The chain couples TRBV6-2 or TRBV6-3 to TRBJ2-7; no clear D gene. Germline CDR1 and CDR2: MNHEY and SVGEGT. CDR3 size: 13 residues.

This clonotype was observed a handful of times. V usage is TRBV9 and J usage is TRBJ2-1, with D possibly matching TRBD2 (5 bases). CDR3 length equals 13 residues. Germline V gene lookup returns CDR1 SGDLS and CDR2 YYNGEE. V lost 4 bases and J 10 bases, leaving 15 bases between the germline ends. The CDR3 nucleotides are TGTGCCAGCAGCACACAAGACTATCGGGAGCAGTTCTTC. This sequence encodes CASSTQDYREQFF.

This clonotype has at least ten counts. The rearrangement links TRBV12-3 or TRBV12-4 to TRBJ2-1; 12 nucleotides align to TRBD2. Trimming removed 6 bases from V and 6 bases from J; junction bases left unmatched: 9. The CDR3 contains 16 residues. The CDR3 DNA is TGTGCCAGCAGCCCGGGACTAGCGGGTGAGAGCAATGAGCAGTTCTTC. This codes for CASSPGLAGESNEQFF.

In regard to this clonotype: A junction end diverges from the germline sequence, so it may reflect a read error. The chain employs TRBV15 and TRBJ2-5; maybe TRBD2 (5 bases). The CDR3 sequence is 15 residues long. Germline V gives CDR1 LNHNV, CDR2 YYDKDF (reference sequence). CDR3 DNA sequence: TGTACCACCAGCACCGCAGGACGGACTGAAGAGACCCAGTACTTC. Amino acid sequence: CTTSTAGRTEETQYF.